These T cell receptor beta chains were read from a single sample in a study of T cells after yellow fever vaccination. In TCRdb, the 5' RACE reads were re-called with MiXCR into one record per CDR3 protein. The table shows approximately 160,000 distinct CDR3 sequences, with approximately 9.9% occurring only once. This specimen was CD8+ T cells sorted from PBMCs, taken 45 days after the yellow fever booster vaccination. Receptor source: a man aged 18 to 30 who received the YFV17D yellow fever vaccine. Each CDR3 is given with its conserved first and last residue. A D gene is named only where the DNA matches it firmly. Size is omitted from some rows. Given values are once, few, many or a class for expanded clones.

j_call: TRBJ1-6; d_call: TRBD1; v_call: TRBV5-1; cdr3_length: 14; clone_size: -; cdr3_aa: CASSYDRGNSPLHF; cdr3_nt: TGCGCCAGCAGCTATGACAGGGGAAATTCACCCCTCCACTTT
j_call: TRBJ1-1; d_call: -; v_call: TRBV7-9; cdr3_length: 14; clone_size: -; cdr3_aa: CASSLGRAGTEAFF; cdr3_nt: TGTGCCAGCAGCTTGGGAAGGGCGGGCACTGAAGCTTTCTTT
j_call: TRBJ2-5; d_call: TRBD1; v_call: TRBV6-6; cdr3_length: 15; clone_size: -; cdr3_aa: CASSYTDRYQETQYF; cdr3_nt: TGTGCCAGCAGTTACACGGACAGGTACCAAGAGACCCAGTACTTC
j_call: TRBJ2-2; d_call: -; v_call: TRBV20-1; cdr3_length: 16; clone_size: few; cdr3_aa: CSARDWRGANTGELFF; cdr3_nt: TGCAGTGCTAGAGATTGGAGGGGAGCGAACACCGGGGAGCTGTTTTTT
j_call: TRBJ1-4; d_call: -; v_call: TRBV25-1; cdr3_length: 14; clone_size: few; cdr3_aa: CASSGGTRNEKLFF; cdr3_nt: TGTGCCAGCAGTGGGGGGACACGTAATGAAAAACTGTTTTTT
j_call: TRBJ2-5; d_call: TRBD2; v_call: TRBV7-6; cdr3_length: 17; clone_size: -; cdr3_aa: CASSPRSGGAIQETQYF; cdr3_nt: TGTGCCAGCAGCCCGAGGAGCGGGGGGGCGATCCAAGAGACCCAGTACTTC
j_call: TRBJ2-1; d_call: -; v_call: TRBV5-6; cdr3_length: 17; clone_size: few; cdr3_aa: CASSWLKGGSSYNEQFF; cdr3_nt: TGTGCCAGCAGCTGGCTTAAGGGCGGCAGCTCCTACAATGAGCAGTTCTTC
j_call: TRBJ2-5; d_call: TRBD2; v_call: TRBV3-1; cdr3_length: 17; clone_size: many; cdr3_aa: CASSQDGGGARFETQYF; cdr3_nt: TGTGCCAGCAGCCAAGACGGGGGAGGGGCGAGGTTTGAGACCCAGTACTTC
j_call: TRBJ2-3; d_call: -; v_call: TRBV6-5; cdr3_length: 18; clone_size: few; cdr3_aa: CASSYGGFTVFRTDTQYF; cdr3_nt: TGTGCCAGCAGTTACGGGGGGTTTACGGTGTTCCGCACAGATACGCAGTATTTT
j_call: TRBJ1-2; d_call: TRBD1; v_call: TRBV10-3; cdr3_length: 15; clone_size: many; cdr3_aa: CAISESGQGVYGYTF; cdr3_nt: TGTGCCATCAGTGAGTCGGGACAGGGGGTCTATGGCTACACCTTC
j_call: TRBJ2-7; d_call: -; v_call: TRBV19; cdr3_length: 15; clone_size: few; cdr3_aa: CASSKGATGSYEQYF; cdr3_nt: TGTGCCAGTAGTAAGGGAGCCACAGGGTCCTACGAGCAGTACTTC
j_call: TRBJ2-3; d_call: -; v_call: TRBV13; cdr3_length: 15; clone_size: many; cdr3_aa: CASSLRMAYTDTQYF; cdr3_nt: TGTGCCAGCAGCCTGCGGATGGCCTACACAGATACGCAGTATTTT
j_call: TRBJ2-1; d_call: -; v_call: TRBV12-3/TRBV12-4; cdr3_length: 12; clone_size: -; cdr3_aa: CASTQGLNEQFF; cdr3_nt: TGTGCCAGCACCCAGGGTTTGAATGAGCAGTTCTTC
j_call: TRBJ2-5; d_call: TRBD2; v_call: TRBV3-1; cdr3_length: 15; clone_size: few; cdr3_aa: CASSPGTGGKETQYF; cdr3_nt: TGTGCCAGCAGCCCCGGGACGGGGGGGAAAGAGACCCAGTACTTC
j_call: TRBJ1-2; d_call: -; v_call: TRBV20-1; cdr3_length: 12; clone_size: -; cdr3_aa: CSAQNGGYGYTF; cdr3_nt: TGCAGTGCTCAAAACGGCGGCTATGGCTACACCTTC
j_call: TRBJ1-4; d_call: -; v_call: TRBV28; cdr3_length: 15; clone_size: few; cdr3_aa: CASSFGQQGSEKLFF; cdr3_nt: TGTGCCAGCAGTTTTGGGCAGCAGGGGAGTGAAAAACTGTTTTTT
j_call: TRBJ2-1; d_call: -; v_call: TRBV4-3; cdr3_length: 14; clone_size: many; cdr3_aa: CASSQDTRDNEQFF; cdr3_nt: TGCGCCAGCAGCCAAGATACCAGAGACAATGAGCAGTTCTTC
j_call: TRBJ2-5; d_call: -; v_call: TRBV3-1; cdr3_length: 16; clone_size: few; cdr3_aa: CASSQGVRVGPETQYF; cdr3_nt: TGTGCCAGCAGCCAAGGTGTGCGAGTGGGGCCAGAGACCCAGTACTTC
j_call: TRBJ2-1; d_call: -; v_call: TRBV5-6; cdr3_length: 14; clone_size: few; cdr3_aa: CASSFTGPYNEQFF; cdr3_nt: TGTGCCAGCAGCTTCACGGGCCCCTACAATGAGCAGTTCTTC
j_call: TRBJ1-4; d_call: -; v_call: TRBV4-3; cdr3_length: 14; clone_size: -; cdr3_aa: CASSQGDTHEKLFF; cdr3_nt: TGCGCCAGCAGCCAAGGGGACACTCACGAAAAACTGTTTTTT
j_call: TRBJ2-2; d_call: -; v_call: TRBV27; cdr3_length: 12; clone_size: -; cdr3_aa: CASRMNTGELFF; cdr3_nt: TGTGCCAGCAGAATGAACACCGGGGAGCTGTTTTTT
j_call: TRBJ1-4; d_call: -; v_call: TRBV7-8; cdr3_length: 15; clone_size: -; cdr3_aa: CASSSLSGLNEKLFF; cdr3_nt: TGTGCCAGCAGCTCGCTCTCTGGGCTTAATGAAAAACTGTTTTTT